The 16 T cell receptor beta chains presented below share a single source sample, sequenced in a study of cytomegalovirus exposure and HLA in healthy donors (TCRdb year 2017). The library was produced with the immunoSEQ multiplex PCR assay. A mixture of 60 forward primers for TCR Vbeta segments and 13 reverse primers for TCR Jbeta segments was used in the multiplex PCR. Entries here come from immuneACCESS through TCRdb and include only in-frame sequences with V and J called. Some clones fail to appear in such tables; in the studies checked, an unresolved V gene covers under half of the shortfall, and the cause of the remainder is unknown. The sample table shows around 160,000 clones, and approximately 77% are seen once. Approximately 7% of the sample is in the top ten clones. The sample was PBMCs. The receptor source for this set is a male donor in good health and CMV-seropositive.

This rearrangement joins TRBV27 to TRBJ2-3, with D uncertain. The CDR3 is 15 amino acids. Germline V lookup: CDR1 MNHEY, CDR2 SMNVEV (reference sequence). The V and J ends lost 5 bases and 1 base respectively, with 13 bases between them. Here the CDR3 reads CASSRPYPRTDTQYF. The DNA of the CDR3 is TGTGCCAGCAGTCGTCCCTATCCCCGCACAGATACGCAGTATTTT.

This chain links TRBV15 with TRBJ2-3; 7 bases align to TRBD2. Germline CDR1 LNHNV, CDR2 YYDKDF (reference sequence). This CDR3 comprises 13 residues. The ends lost 8 bases at V and 1 base at J; junction bases unmatched: 3. The CDR3: CATGGDGTDTQYF. The CDR3 bases are TGTGCCACCGGGGGGGACGGCACAGATACGCAGTATTTT. The full variable domain, rest sourced from reference TRBV15 and TRBJ2-3, is DAMVIQNPRYQVTQFGKPVTLSCSQTLNHNVMYWYQQKSSQAPKLLFHYYDKDFNNEADTPDNFQSRRPNTSFCFLDIRSPGLGDTAMYLCATGGDGTDTQYFGPGTRLTVL.

This clone was seen a handful of times. J is TRBJ1-4 and V is TRBV7-9, with 10 bases that match TRBD1. Germline CDR1 and CDR2: SEHNR and FQNEAQ (reference sequence). The CDR3 runs to 15 residues. J gave up 6 bases and V 1 base, and 2 bases lay outside the gene matches. The CDR3, as DNA: TGTGCCAGCAGCTTAGAGGGGACAGGGGATGAAAAACTGTTTTTT. This encodes CASSLEGTGDEKLFF.

V gene TRBV5-1 combines with J gene TRBJ2-7; 7 nucleotides agree with TRBD1. CDR1 and CDR2 (germline): SGHRS, YFSETQ. The junction had 6 bases not matched to a gene; V was cut back by 4 bases and J by 2 bases. This CDR3 comprises 14 residues. The CDR3 region is CASSLETGTYEQYF. The DNA of the CDR3 is TGCGCCAGCAGCCTAGAGACAGGGACCTACGAGCAGTACTTC.

This clone was detected once. The chain has TRBV2 and TRBJ1-3; no firm D call. V dropped 6 bases and J dropped 4 bases, with 22 bases sitting between them. The CDR3 has 17 residues. The V gene's germline CDR1 is SNHLY and CDR2 FYNNEI. CDR3 amino acids: CASSPSPAGFKGNTIYF. The CDR3 region has the DNA TGTGCCAGCAGCCCCTCACCTGCGGGGTTTAAGGGAAACACCATATATTTT.

Notes on this clone: The same CDR3 is also encoded by other DNA sequences in this sample. The V gene is TRBV7-8, the J gene TRBJ2-7; tentative D call: TRBD2 (6 bases). This CDR3 contains 13 residues. Germline V gene sequence: CDR1 SGHVS, CDR2 FQNEAQ. The ends were cut back, 5 bases at V and 9 bases at J, with 17 bases in the middle. The CDR3 protein is CASSPTAQAGQYF. In DNA form, the CDR3 reads TGTGCCAGCAGCCCCACGGCGCAAGCGGGGCAGTACTTC.

Only a few counts were recorded for this clone. The chain carries TRBV9 and TRBJ2-6, with TRBD1 as a possible D gene (6 bases). Germline assignment: CDR1 SGDLS and CDR2 YYNGEE. This CDR3 is built from 15 residues. Trimming pared 4 bases from V and 2 bases from J, leaving 10 bases between. Here the CDR3 reads CASSNTGPGANVLTF. DNA of the CDR3: TGTGCCAGCAGCAACACAGGGCCTGGGGCCAACGTCCTGACTTTC. Full variable domain (rest looked up from reference TRBV9 and TRBJ2-6): DSGVTQTPKHLITATGQRVTLRCSPRSGDLSVYWYQQSLDQGLQFLIQYYNGEERAKGNILERFSAQQFPDLHSELNLSSLELGDSALYFCASSNTGPGANVLTFGAGSRLTVL.

The V gene is TRBV13, the J gene TRBJ1-2; 8 nucleotides match TRBD1. The CDR3 loop spans 13 amino acids. After removal of 4 bases from V and 3 bases from J, the junction contained 1 base not matched to a gene. Germline CDR1 PRHDT, CDR2 FYEKMQ (reference sequence). In nucleotides, the CDR3 is TGTGCCAGCAGCTCGGACAGGGACTATGGCTACACCTTC. Its protein product is CASSSDRDYGYTF.

The gene calls are TRBV11-3 and TRBJ2-3; a possible D gene is TRBD2 (6 bases). Germline loops: CDR1 SGHNT, CDR2 YENEEA. With 5 bases removed from V and 2 bases from J, the gap between germline ends came to 11 bases. CDR3 size: 14 residues. The DNA for the CDR3 is TGTGCCAGCAGCCCACGGGGGACCACAGATACGCAGTATTTT. It encodes CASSPRGTTDTQYF.

This chain joins TRBV30 and TRBJ2-1; possibly TRBD2 for D (6 bases). There are 15 residues in the CDR3. With 6 bases removed from V and 0 bases from J, the gap between germline ends came to 15 bases. CDR1 GTSNPN and CDR2 SVGIG come from the germline V gene (reference sequence). CDR3 DNA sequence: TGTGCCTGTAAGCGGGCGGGGAGCTCCTACAATGAGCAGTTCTTC. Its translation is CACKRAGSSYNEQFF.

V usage is TRBV4-1 and J usage is TRBJ2-7, with D tentatively TRBD1 (6 bases). The germline CDR1 and CDR2 sequences are MGHRA and YSYEKL. V was cut by 1 base and J by 2 bases, with 21 bases left in between. This CDR3 has 18 amino acids. This CDR3 reads CASSQVFSRARGAYEQYF. CDR3 nucleotide sequence: TGCGCCAGCAGCCAAGTTTTTTCCAGGGCCAGGGGTGCCTACGAGCAGTACTTC.

The CDR3 protein is CASTTISSPGELFF. CDR3 nucleotide sequence: TGCGCCAGCACCACCATCTCGAGTCCCGGGGAGCTGTTTTTT. The chain carries TRBV4-1 and TRBJ2-2; D unresolved. Germline V gene lookup returns CDR1 MGHRA and CDR2 YSYEKL. The V end was cut by 7 bases, the J end by 6 bases, with 15 bases between. This CDR3 comprises 14 residues.

The chain is built from TRBV5-1 and TRBJ1-2; no clear D gene. CDR1 and CDR2 from the germline V gene are SGHRS and YFSETQ. The CDR3 is made up of 15 amino acids. V was trimmed by 4 bases and J by 0 bases, leaving 13 bases between them. Here the CDR3 reads CASSLPAPANYGYTF. The DNA of the CDR3 is TGCGCCAGCAGCCTACCCGCGCCGGCTAACTATGGCTACACCTTC. The full variable domain, its missing parts supplied by reference TRBV5-1 and TRBJ1-2, is KAGVTQTPRYLIKTRGQQVTLSCSPISGHRSVSWYQQTPGQGLQFLFEYFSETQRNKGNFPGRFSGRQFSNSRSEMNVSTLELGDSALYLCASSLPAPANYGYTFGSGTRLTVV.

V is TRBV7-2 and J is TRBJ2-7, with TRBD2 identical over 7 bases. The germline CDR1 and CDR2 sequences are SGHTA and FQGNSA. V was pared by 5 bases and J by 5 bases, with 9 bases of the junction left unmatched. This CDR3 spans 14 amino acids. CDR3 protein: CASSQAAGVDEQYF. The CDR3 region has the DNA TGTGCCAGCAGCCAAGCGGCGGGGGTCGACGAGCAGTACTTC.

V and J are TRBV19 and TRBJ2-5; D not certain. Deletions cut 4 bases from V and 4 bases from J, with 13 bases between. The CDR3 contains 14 residues. CDR1 and CDR2 (germline): LNHDA, SQIVND (reference sequence). This CDR3 is CASSTSVRGETQYF. CDR3 DNA: TGTGCCAGTAGTACCTCCGTGAGAGGAGAGACCCAGTACTTC.

This clone was picked up one time. The chain couples TRBV29-1 to TRBJ1-1; 8 bases are a match to TRBD1. Per germline, CDR1 SQVTM and CDR2 ANQGSEA. The CDR3 covers 15 residues. V lost 3 bases, J lost 1 base, and 7 bases stayed unmatched. CDR3 nucleotides: TGCAGCGTTGAGTCAGGGGGCTGGTCGAACACTGAAGCTTTCTTT. The encoded protein is CSVESGGWSNTEAFF.